This T cell receptor (beta chain) stems from a study of blood T cell repertoires in COVID-19. Only in-frame clones appear in the TCRdb table, and some are missing; sequencing was by immunoSEQ multiplex PCR. The sample lists fewer than 80,000 clones, 90% occurring once. This clone was counted only a few times. After removal of 8 bases from V and 2 bases from J, the junction contained 9 bases not matched to a gene. Looked up from germline, CDR1 is LGHNA and CDR2 is YSLEER. The CDR3 loop spans 16 amino acids. The TCR was taken from a man aged 45-65 years with acute or convalescent COVID-19. Sequencing was carried out using peripheral blood. The chain uses TRBV4-3 and TRBJ2-2; 9 nucleotides align to TRBD2. The CDR3 DNA reads TGCGCCAGCGGACTGCTAGCGGGGTTAAACACCGGGGAGCTGTTTTTT. Translation: CASGLLAGLNTGELFF.